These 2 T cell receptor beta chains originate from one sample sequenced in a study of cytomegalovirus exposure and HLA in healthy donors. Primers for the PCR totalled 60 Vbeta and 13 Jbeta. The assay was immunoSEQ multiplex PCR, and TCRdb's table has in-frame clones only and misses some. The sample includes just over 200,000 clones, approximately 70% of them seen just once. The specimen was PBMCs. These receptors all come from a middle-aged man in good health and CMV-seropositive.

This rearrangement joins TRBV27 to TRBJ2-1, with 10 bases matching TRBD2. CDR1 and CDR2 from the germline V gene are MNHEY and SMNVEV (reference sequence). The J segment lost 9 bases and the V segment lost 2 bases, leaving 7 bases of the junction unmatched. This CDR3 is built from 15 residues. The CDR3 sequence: CASSLNSGGALEQFF. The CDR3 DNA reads TGTGCCAGCAGTTTAAACAGCGGGGGGGCCCTTGAGCAGTTCTTC.

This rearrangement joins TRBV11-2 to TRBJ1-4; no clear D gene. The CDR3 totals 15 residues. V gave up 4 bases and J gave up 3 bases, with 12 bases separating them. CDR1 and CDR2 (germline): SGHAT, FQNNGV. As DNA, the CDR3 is TGTGCCAGCAGCTCTTACAGTAGTCCTAATGAAAAACTGTTTTTT. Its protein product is CASSSYSSPNEKLFF.